This T cell receptor beta chain was obtained from a study of lymphopenia after photon versus proton radiotherapy. General study findings and limits: After lymphocyte nadir, photon-treated repertoires showed oligoclonal expansion, especially CD8+ Temra. Photon-treated patients lost naive T cells and TCR diversity; proton-treated stayed stable.

The assay was immunoSEQ multiplex PCR, and TCRdb's table has in-frame clones only and misses some. This sample has around 25,000 clones, with approximately 80% found just once. This CDR3 spans 14 amino acids. Germline CDR1 is MGHDK and CDR2 is SYGVNS. Germline trimming cut 8 bases from V and 3 bases from J; bases unmatched to any gene: 8. Turning to this clone: Its antigen is unidentified.

The V call is TRBV25-1, the J call TRBJ2-7; 9 bases map to TRBD1. The TCR sequence derives from a man aged 35 to 55 with gastric cancer. Sequenced here: peripheral blood, sampled from a patient treated with photon-based radiotherapy. CDR3 residues: CASGGQGNNYEQYF. As DNA, the CDR3 is TGTGCCAGCGGGGGACAGGGCAACAACTACGAGCAGTACTTC.